These 20 T cell receptor beta chains came from one sample sequenced in a study of shared clonotypes between healthy human individuals. Sequencing used immunoSEQ multiplex PCR; TCRdb keeps in-frame clones, though not all of them. The data show hundreds of thousands of clones, with about 74% seen just once and over 1.5% held by the top ten. The sample taken for sequencing was memory CD4+ T cells sorted from blood. Subset of the sample: CD45RA-negative fraction. The receptors were gathered from a woman between 25 and 40 years old in good health.

The V and J genes are TRBV5-4 and TRBJ2-7, with 9 bases aligning to TRBD2. Germline V gene sequence: CDR1 SGHNT, CDR2 YYREEE (reference sequence). The CDR3 runs 14 residues. With V trimmed by 5 bases and J by 5 bases, 8 bases remained unmatched. The DNA of the CDR3 is TGTGCCAGCAGTTTAGCGGGAGTCTTGGACGAGCAGTACTTC. The encoded protein is CASSLAGVLDEQYF.

The J gene is TRBJ2-5, the V gene TRBV19, with 12 bases lining up with TRBD2. V was pared by 5 bases and J by 8 bases, with 6 bases of the junction left unmatched. The CDR3 consists of 14 residues. Germline V gene sequence: CDR1 LNHDA, CDR2 SQIVND (reference sequence). The CDR3 spells CASSPTSGGLTQYF. The CDR3 DNA sequence: TGTGCCAGTAGTCCGACTAGCGGGGGCCTTACCCAGTACTTC. Filled out from reference TRBV19 and TRBJ2-5, the complete variable domain reads DGGITQSPKYLFRKEGQNVTLSCEQNLNHDAMYWYRQDPGQGLRLIYYSQIVNDFQKGDIAEGYSVSREKKESFPLTVTSAQKNPTAFYLCASSPTSGGLTQYFGPGTRLLVL.

This clone has ten or more counts. The chain couples TRBV19 to TRBJ1-5, with D tentatively TRBD1 (5 bases). V was cut by 4 bases and J by 6 bases, with 13 bases left in between. The CDR3 runs 14 residues. CDR1 and CDR2 from the germline V gene are LNHDA and SQIVND (reference sequence). CDR3 amino acids: CASSTLLQGQPQHF. For the CDR3, the DNA is TGTGCCAGTAGTACCCTACTCCAGGGTCAGCCCCAGCATTTT.

This sequence joins TRBV4-1 and TRBJ1-1; D gene ambiguous. Trimming removed 4 bases at V and 7 bases at J, with 22 bases between. The CDR3 runs to 16 residues. Germline V gene sequence: CDR1 MGHRA, CDR2 YSYEKL. This CDR3 is CASSPARRLYGDEAFF. CDR3 coding DNA: TGCGCCAGCAGCCCTGCTCGCCGGCTGTACGGGGATGAAGCTTTCTTT.

This sequence joins TRBV10-1 and TRBJ1-2; D remains unclear. V was pared by 8 bases and J by 5 bases, with 9 bases between. In germline, CDR1 is WNHNN, CDR2 SYGVQD (reference sequence). The CDR3 contains 11 residues. This CDR3 reads CASSPPYGYTF. The CDR3 DNA follows: TGCGCCAGCTCCCCACCTTATGGCTACACCTTC.

The rearrangement joins TRBV6-1 to TRBJ2-1; either TRBD1 or TRBD2 may supply D (5 bases each). The CDR3 length is 11 residues. Germline V gives CDR1 MNHNS, CDR2 SASEGT. Trimming left V 5 bases short and J 12 bases short, with 11 bases between. The CDR3 DNA is TGTGCCAGCAGTTCGGGGCATGCGCAGTTCTTC. Translating it yields CASSSGHAQFF.

This clone was seen a few times. At the DNA level, this CDR3 is encoded by other sequences in the same sample as well. V usage is TRBV28 and J usage is TRBJ1-5, with 10 bases aligning to TRBD1. CDR1 and CDR2 (germline): MDHEN, SYDVKM. This CDR3 comprises 16 residues. V lost 3 bases to trimming and J lost 3 bases; unmatched junction nucleotides: 5. The CDR3 protein is CASSFEGTGVNQPQHF. CDR3 in DNA: TGTGCCAGCAGTTTTGAGGGGACAGGGGTCAATCAGCCCCAGCATTTT. The whole variable domain, filled in from reference TRBV28 and TRBJ1-5, reads DVKVTQSSRYLVKRTGEKVFLECVQDMDHENMFWYRQDPGLGLRLIYFSYDVKMKEKGDIPEGYSVSREKKERFSLILESASTNQTSMYLCASSFEGTGVNQPQHFGDGTRLSIL.

This chain joins TRBV5-1 and TRBJ1-4; D remains ambiguous. Trimming left V 5 bases short and J 0 bases short, with 14 bases between. Germline V CDR1 and CDR2: SGHRS, YFSETQ. The CDR3 covers 16 residues. CDR3 DNA: TGCGCCAGCAGTTTGAGTAGAGTGACAACTAATGAAAAACTGTTTTTT. Amino acids: CASSLSRVTTNEKLFF.

This chain joins TRBV5-6 and TRBJ2-2; 10 bases align to TRBD1. V was clipped by 5 bases and J by 6 bases; unmatched bases: 10. Germline lookup yields CDR1 SGHDT and CDR2 YYEEEE. This CDR3 comprises 16 residues. The CDR3 loop is CASSRPGQGSPGELFF. The CDR3 coding sequence is TGTGCCAGCAGTCGGCCGGGACAGGGGAGCCCCGGGGAGCTGTTTTTT.

This clone was counted many times. The rearrangement links TRBV6-1 to TRBJ2-6; D gene ambiguous. In germline, CDR1 is MNHNS, CDR2 SASEGT. Trimming left V 6 bases short and J 0 bases short, with 9 bases between. This CDR3 has 15 residues. The CDR3 region has the DNA TGTGCCAGCAGCTTCGACTTCTCTGGGGCCAACGTCCTGACTTTC. Encoded protein: CASSFDFSGANVLTF.

This sequence joins TRBV28 and TRBJ1-5, with 7 nucleotides matching TRBD1. With V trimmed by 5 bases and J by 5 bases, 18 bases remained unmatched. This CDR3 has 18 amino acids. The germline gives CDR1 MDHEN, CDR2 SYDVKM. CDR3 in amino acids: CASSPSPIKTGFDQPQHF. The CDR3 bases are TGTGCCAGCAGTCCCAGCCCCATTAAGACAGGGTTCGATCAGCCCCAGCATTTT.

The CDR3 loop is CASSLSAGRTQYF. The DNA for the CDR3 is TGTGCCAGCAGTTTGTCAGCCGGCAGGACCCAGTACTTC. V gene TRBV28 combines with J gene TRBJ2-5; D is uncertain. Trimming pared 3 bases from V and 7 bases from J, leaving 12 bases between. Germline V CDR1 and CDR2: MDHEN, SYDVKM. CDR3 size: 13 residues.

The genes are TRBV5-1 and TRBJ2-7; TRBD1 matches 7 bases. CDR3 length: 15 amino acids. Germline-derived CDR1 and CDR2 are SGHRS and YFSETQ. V gave up 0 bases and J gave up 4 bases; unmatched junction bases: 7. The CDR3 protein is CASSLGDREGYEQYF. CDR3 DNA sequence: TGCGCCAGCAGCTTGGGAGACAGGGAAGGATACGAGCAGTACTTC.

This rearrangement joins TRBV9 to TRBJ2-5; a weak D match, TRBD2 (5 bases). The CDR3 spans 13 residues. In germline, CDR1 is SGDLS, CDR2 YYNGEE. V lost 0 bases, J lost 9 bases, and 12 bases lay in between. CDR3 protein: CASSVGGLQAQYF. CDR3 DNA: TGTGCCAGCAGCGTAGGCGGGCTCCAGGCCCAGTACTTC.

This clone was seen a single time. V usage is TRBV19 and J usage is TRBJ2-2; possible D gene TRBD1, 6 bases. Germline V gene sequence: CDR1 LNHDA, CDR2 SQIVND (reference sequence). Trimming took off 7 bases at V and 4 bases at J, with 13 bases between the two ends. The CDR3 consists of 14 residues. The CDR3 protein is CASKIGTSTGELFF. For the CDR3, the DNA is TGTGCCAGTAAGATTGGGACATCCACCGGGGAGCTGTTTTTT.

The chain couples TRBV28 to TRBJ2-7; 11 nucleotides align to TRBD2. V trimming: 7 bases; J trimming: 6 bases; junction bases outside the gene matches: 11. Germline V gives CDR1 MDHEN, CDR2 SYDVKM. The CDR3 totals 15 residues. This CDR3 reads CASNPHTSGSREQYF. CDR3 nucleotide sequence: TGTGCCAGCAACCCCCATACTAGCGGGAGCCGCGAGCAGTACTTC.

This chain joins TRBV6-1 and TRBJ2-7, with D tentatively TRBD1 (5 bases). This CDR3 comprises 12 residues. V was pared by 8 bases and J by 2 bases, with 10 bases between. Germline lookup yields CDR1 MNHNS and CDR2 SASEGT. CDR3 nucleotides: TGTGCCAGCGGAAACAGGCCCTACGAGCAGTACTTC. Protein: CASGNRPYEQYF.

This chain joins TRBV2 and TRBJ2-2; 8 nucleotides match TRBD2. CDR1 and CDR2 from the germline V gene are SNHLY and FYNNEI. CDR3 length: 14 residues. The ends lost 7 bases at V and 5 bases at J; junction bases unmatched: 6. The CDR3 DNA sequence: TGTGCCAGCATGGGACTAGTGAGGACCGGGGAGCTGTTTTTT. The encoded protein is CASMGLVRTGELFF.

The V gene is TRBV7-8, the J gene TRBJ2-7; TRBD1 or TRBD2 may be the D gene (5 bases each). The CDR3 has 12 amino acids. Deletions cut 1 base from V and 9 bases from J, with 10 bases between. The germline CDR1 and CDR2 sequences are SGHVS and FQNEAQ. CDR3 DNA: TGTGCCAGCAGCTTAGAGGGACGCCGGCAGTACTTC. The encoded protein is CASSLEGRRQYF.

The gene calls are TRBV27 and TRBJ1-1; D possibly corresponds to TRBD1 (6 bases). V shed 10 bases and J shed 7 bases, with 19 bases lying between them. The CDR3 is 13 residues long. Germline V gives CDR1 MNHEY, CDR2 SMNVEV (reference sequence). CDR3 DNA sequence: TGTGCCACCAGGGCCTGGGGGCCGGGTGAAGCTTTCTTT. This translates into CATRAWGPGEAFF.